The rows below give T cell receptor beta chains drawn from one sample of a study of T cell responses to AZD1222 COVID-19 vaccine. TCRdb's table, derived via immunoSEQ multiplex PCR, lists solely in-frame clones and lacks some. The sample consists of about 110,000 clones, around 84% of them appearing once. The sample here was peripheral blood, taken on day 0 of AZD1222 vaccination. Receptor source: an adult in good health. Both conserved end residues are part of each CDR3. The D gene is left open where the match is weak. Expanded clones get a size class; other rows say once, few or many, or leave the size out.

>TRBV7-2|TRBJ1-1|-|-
TGTGCCAGCAGCTTGAATGCCGGGGGCAGAACTGAAGCTTTCTTT
CASSLNAGGRTEAFF
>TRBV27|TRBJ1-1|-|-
TGTGCCAGCAGTTTACGCCCCCCCGGGACACGGAACACTGAAGCTTTCTTT
CASSLRPPGTRNTEAFF
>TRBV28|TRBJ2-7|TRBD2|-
TGTGCCAGCAGTTCCAAGGGACTAGCGTCCTACGAGCAGTACTTC
CASSSKGLASYEQYF
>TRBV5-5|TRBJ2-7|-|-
TGTGCCAGCAGCTTCTTACGGATCTACGAGCAGTACTTC
CASSFLRIYEQYF
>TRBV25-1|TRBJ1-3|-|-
TGTGCCAGCAGTGAACTAGGAGGTCGTGGAAACACCATATATTTT
CASSELGGRGNTIYF
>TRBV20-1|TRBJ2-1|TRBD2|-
TGCAGTGCTAGTCTAGCGGGGGGGATAAACAATGAGCAGTTCTTC
CSASLAGGINNEQFF
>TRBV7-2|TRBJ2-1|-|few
TGTGCCAGCAGCTTAGTCGGCCAGGGCTACAATGAGCAGTTCTTC
CASSLVGQGYNEQFF
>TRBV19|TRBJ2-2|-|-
TGTGCCATTGAGGGGATCACCGGGGAGCTGTTTTTT
CAIEGITGELFF
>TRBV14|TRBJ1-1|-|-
TGTGCCAGCAGCCAAGCCCAATTAGGGGTTTTATTTACTGAAGCTTTCTTT
CASSQAQLGVLFTEAFF
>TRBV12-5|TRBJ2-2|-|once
TGTGCTAGTGGTTTGAGGGACACTAACACCGGGGAGCTGTTTTTT
CASGLRDTNTGELFF
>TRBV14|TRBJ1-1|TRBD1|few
TGTGCCAGCAGCCAAGGACAGGGCCTCGCCGGCGAAGCTTTCTTT
CASSQGQGLAGEAFF
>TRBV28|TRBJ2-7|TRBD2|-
TGTGCCAGTACGACTAGCTCGGGGGTAAGCTCCTACGAGCAGTACTTC
CASTTSSGVSSYEQYF
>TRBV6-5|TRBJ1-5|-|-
TGTGCCAGCACACACCGCGATCAGCCCCAGCATTTT
CASTHRDQPQHF
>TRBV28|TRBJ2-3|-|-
TGTGCCAGCACCACGGAAGGGGCGACCACAGATACGCAGTATTTT
CASTTEGATTDTQYF
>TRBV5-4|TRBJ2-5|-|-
TGTGCCAGCAGCCCAGGGACTGCAAGACAAGAGACCCAGTACTTC
CASSPGTARQETQYF
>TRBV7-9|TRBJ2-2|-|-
TGTGCCAGCAGCTTAGCCGACAGGAGGAACACCGGGGAGCTGTTTTTT
CASSLADRRNTGELFF
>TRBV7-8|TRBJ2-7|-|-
TGTGCCAGCAGCTTAGATCGGCAGTACGAGCAGTACTTC
CASSLDRQYEQYF
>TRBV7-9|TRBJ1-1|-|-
TGTGCCAGCAGCTACTCCGGGGCCCCTGAAGCTTTCTTT
CASSYSGAPEAFF
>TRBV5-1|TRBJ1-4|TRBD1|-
TGCGCCAGCAGCGCGGACAGGGGAAATGAAAAACTGTTTTTT
CASSADRGNEKLFF
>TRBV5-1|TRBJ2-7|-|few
TGCGCCAGCAGTAGGGGCTACGAGCAGTACTTC
CASSRGYEQYF
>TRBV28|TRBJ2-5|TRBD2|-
TGTGCCAGCAGTTTATCTAGCGGGGCTCAAGAGACCCAGTACTTC
CASSLSSGAQETQYF
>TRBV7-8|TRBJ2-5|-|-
TGTGCCAGCAGCCCCAGGGAGGAGACCCAGTACTTC
CASSPREETQYF
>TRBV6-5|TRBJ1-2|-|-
TGTGCCAGCAGTTATAGGGGAGGCTATGGCTACACCTTC
CASSYRGGYGYTF
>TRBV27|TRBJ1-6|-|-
TGTGCCAGCAACACAGGGTATTCACCCCTCCACTTT
CASNTGYSPLHF
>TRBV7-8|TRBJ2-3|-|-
TGTGCCAGCAGCCCTTACACAGATACGCAGTATTTT
CASSPYTDTQYF
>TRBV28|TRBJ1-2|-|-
TGTGCCAGCAGCCCCTTCGATGGACAGAGATATGGCTACACCTTC
CASSPFDGQRYGYTF
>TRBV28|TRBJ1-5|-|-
TGTGCCAGCAGTTTCTCGGGGCAGCCCCAGCATTTT
CASSFSGQPQHF
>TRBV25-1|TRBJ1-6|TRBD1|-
TGTGCCAGCACCAGGACAGGGGGTAATTCACCCCTCCACTTT
CASTRTGGNSPLHF
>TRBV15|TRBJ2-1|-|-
TGTGCCACCAGCGGGGGAAAGGACTACAATGAGCAGTTCTTC
CATSGGKDYNEQFF
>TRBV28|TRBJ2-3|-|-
TGTGCCAGCAGCAAGTTAGGGGACCCCCGCGCAGATACGCAGTATTTT
CASSKLGDPRADTQYF
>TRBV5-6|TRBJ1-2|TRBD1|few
TGTGCCAGCAGCCCCCTGGACAGGGCCAGCTATGGCTACACCTTC
CASSPLDRASYGYTF
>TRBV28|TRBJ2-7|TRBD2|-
TGTGCCAGCAGTCCACGGCGGGGGTCCCACGAGCAGTACTTC
CASSPRRGSHEQYF
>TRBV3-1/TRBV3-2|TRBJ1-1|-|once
TGTGCCAGCAGCCTGATGGGGGACACTGAAGCTTTCTTT
CASSLMGDTEAFF
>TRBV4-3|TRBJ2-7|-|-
TGCGCCAGCAGCCAAGACCCGGGGGGCCCAGCCCCTTACGAGCAGTACTTC
CASSQDPGGPAPYEQYF
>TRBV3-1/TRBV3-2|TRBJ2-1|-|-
TGTGCCAGCAGCCAAGGACGAAGGAACAATGAGCAGTTCTTC
CASSQGRRNNEQFF
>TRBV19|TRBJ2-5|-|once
TGTGCCAGTAGTATCTCGGGCGTGGAGACCCAGTACTTC
CASSISGVETQYF
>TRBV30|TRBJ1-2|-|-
TGTGCCTGGGGGTCTCGCGGCCGGCTGTCTAACTATGGCTACACCTTC
CAWGSRGRLSNYGYTF
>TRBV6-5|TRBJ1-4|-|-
TGTGCCAGCAGTTACTCAGGGGGGCGAAGTGGTGAAAAACTGTTTTTT
CASSYSGGRSGEKLFF
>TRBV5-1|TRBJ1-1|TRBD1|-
TGCGCCAGCAGCCCGGGAACAGGGGCTGAAGCTTTCTTT
CASSPGTGAEAFF
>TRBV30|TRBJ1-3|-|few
TGTGCCTGGACAGCCTGGGGAGGAAACACCATATATTTT
CAWTAWGGNTIYF
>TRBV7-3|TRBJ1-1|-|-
TGTGCCAGCAGCCCGAGGGTCGGGGCCACTGAAGCTTTCTTT
CASSPRVGATEAFF
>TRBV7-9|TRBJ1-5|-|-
TGTGCCAGCAGTTACCTTCGGAATCAGCCCCAGCATTTT
CASSYLRNQPQHF
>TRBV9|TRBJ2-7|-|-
TGTGCCAGCAGCCGGGTGGGGGGGCCTTCCTACGAGCAGTACTTC
CASSRVGGPSYEQYF
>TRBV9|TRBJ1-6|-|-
TGTGCCAGCGGGGGTCTTGCAGCGAGTAATTCACCCCTCCACTTT
CASGGLAASNSPLHF
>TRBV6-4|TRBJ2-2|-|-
TGTGCCAGCAGCCCCGGTACCGGGGAGCTGTTTTTT
CASSPGTGELFF
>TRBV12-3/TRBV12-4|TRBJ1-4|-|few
TGTGCCAGCAGTCCGTCAAGGGGAAAACTGTTTTTT
CASSPSRGKLFF
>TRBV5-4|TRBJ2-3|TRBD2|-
TGTGCCAGCAGCTTAAGGTCCAGCGGGGGGGCCGGTGATACGCAGTATTTT
CASSLRSSGGAGDTQYF
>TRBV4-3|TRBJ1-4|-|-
TGCGCCAGCAGCCGACGCCCGGGACGGAATGAAAAACTGTTTTTT
CASSRRPGRNEKLFF
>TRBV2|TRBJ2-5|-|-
TGTGCCAGCAGACGGGGGCTAACCCAAGAGACCCAGTACTTC
CASRRGLTQETQYF
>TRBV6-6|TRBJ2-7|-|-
TGTGCCAGCAGAGAACAGGGGAGCGGGTCCTACGAGCAGTACTTC
CASREQGSGSYEQYF
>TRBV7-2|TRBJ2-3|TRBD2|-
TGTGCCAGCAGCCTGCGGGGGGAGGACACAGATACGCAGTATTTT
CASSLRGEDTDTQYF
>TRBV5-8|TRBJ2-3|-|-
TGTGCCAGCAGCCTCCCCGGGCTGACAGGGACTAGCACAGATACGCAGTATTTT
CASSLPGLTGTSTDTQYF
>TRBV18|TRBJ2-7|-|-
TGTGCCAGCTCCCGGGGGGCCCCTGCCTACGAGCAGTACTTC
CASSRGAPAYEQYF
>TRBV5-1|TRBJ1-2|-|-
TGCGCCAGCAGCTTGGAAGAGGCAGGGGTAGATGGCTACACCTTC
CASSLEEAGVDGYTF
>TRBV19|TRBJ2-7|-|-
TGTGCCAGTAGTCTGGGGGGTGACGGGACCTACGAGCAGTACTTC
CASSLGGDGTYEQYF
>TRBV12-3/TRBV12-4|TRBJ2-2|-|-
TGTGCCAGCCTGGCGGTCACCGGGGAGCTGTTTTTT
CASLAVTGELFF
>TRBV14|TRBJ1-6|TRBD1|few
TGTGCCAGCAGCCAAGGGACAGGTTGGAATTCACCCCTCCACTTT
CASSQGTGWNSPLHF